This section outlines one T cell receptor (beta chain) sequence together with its context. The target of this receptor is not known. Base quality data are lacking; no much larger clone is found one base away. Whole blood was collected in K2EDTA tubes by collaborating institutions according to the institutions' own protocols. For TCRbeta analysis, collaborators shipped samples in one of three forms: frozen whole blood, isolated PBMCs, or DNA extracted from either of those sample types. The data were taken from a study of blood T cell repertoires in COVID-19 (dated by TCRdb to the early 2020s). Regarding the complete study: The collaborator samples originated in the United States, Italy and Spain and spanned the acute and convalescent phases of COVID-19. The prospective study material was composed of cDNA or gDNA derived from T cells, B-cell-depleted T cells, or PBMCs. Subjects who had been exposed to COVID-19, were actively infected with it, or had recovered from it provided the deeply sampled blood TCRbeta repertoires that made up the dataset. The repertoires were released in a freely available public database intended as a resource for research on the immune response to SARS-CoV-2. The samples were drawn from the first 160 participants of the ongoing ImmuneRACE study and from 1,254 subjects provided by 6 global collaborators. The sample metadata nearly always contained a de-identified subject ID, COVID-19 status, age in years and sex. HLA class I and class II types, where available, came from metadata supplied by the sample provider rather than from assay-based typing.

Based on the germline V gene, the CDR1 and CDR2 sequences are MDHEN and SYDVKM. At the junction V is shortened by 6 bases and J by 6 bases, with 15 bases in between. The CDR3 contains 13 residues, cysteine and phenylalanine counted. The entry retains the CDR3 DNA only, 39 bases that are in frame from base 1. What the authors observed across the whole study: Clinical and demographic metadata were provided uncurated, with the amount varying by source and participant.

The immunoSEQ Assay, a bias-controlled multiplex PCR, was used to amplify TCRbeta CDR3 regions from genomic DNA. Concerning the study's data processing: The number of nucleated cells in each sample was estimated from the amplification of reference gene primers within the assay. To quantify the absolute abundance of each unique TCRbeta CDR3 rearrangement, sequence reads were collapsed and filtered. Productive Simpson clonality was computed per sample as the square root of Simpson's diversity index over productive rearrangements. Entries here come from immuneACCESS through TCRdb and include only in-frame sequences with V and J called. Some clones fail to appear in such tables; in the studies checked, an unresolved V gene covers under half of the shortfall, and the cause of the remainder is unknown. The V and J calls and clone size are taken from that table; D and trimming were inferred from the DNA. For this sample there are about 220,000 clones; 84% appear just once. Together, the top ten hold about 9% of the sample.

The TCR was taken from a man aged 45-65 years with active or convalescent COVID-19. Recombination linked TRBV28 to TRBJ2-7; there is no confident call for the D gene. The source material was peripheral blood. The CDR3 sequence is CASSLTAFGEQYF. The sequence in DNA is TGTGCCAGCAGCCTAACAGCCTTTGGCGAGCAGTACTTC.